This T cell receptor (beta chain) was sequenced during a study of CD8 T cells in Susac syndrome. From germline, CDR1 is SEHNR and CDR2 FQNEAQ (reference sequence). V was cut by 5 bases and J by 6 bases, with 10 bases left in between. The CDR3 is made up of 12 amino acids. This clonotype was seen only once. Reverse transcription used about 0.5 to 1 ug RNA and random hexamers. MiXCR, run by TCRdb on the immunoSEQ multiplex PCR reads, gives a single entry per CDR3 protein. This table has more than 75,000 distinct CDR3 sequences, around 94% appearing once. Sequencing was done on a sample of CD8+ T cells from PBMCs. The chain carries TRBV7-9 and TRBJ1-1; D uncertain. This TCR was sampled from a human donor in good health. The CDR3 DNA reads as TGTGCCAGCAGCCCCGAGTCGGCTGAAGCTTTCTTT. This gives the protein CASSPESAEAFF.